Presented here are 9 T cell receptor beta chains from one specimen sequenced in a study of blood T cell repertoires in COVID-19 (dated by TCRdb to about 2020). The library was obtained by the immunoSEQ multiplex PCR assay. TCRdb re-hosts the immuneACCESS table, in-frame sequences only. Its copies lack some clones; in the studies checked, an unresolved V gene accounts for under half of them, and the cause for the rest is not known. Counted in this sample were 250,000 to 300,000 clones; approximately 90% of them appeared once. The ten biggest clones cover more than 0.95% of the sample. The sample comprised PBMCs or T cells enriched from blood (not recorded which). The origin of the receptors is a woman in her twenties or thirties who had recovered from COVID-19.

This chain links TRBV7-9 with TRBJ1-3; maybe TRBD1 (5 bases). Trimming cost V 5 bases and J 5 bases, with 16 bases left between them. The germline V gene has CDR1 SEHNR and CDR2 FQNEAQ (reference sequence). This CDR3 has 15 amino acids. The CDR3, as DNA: TGTGCCAGCAGCGCAAGACAGAATCTGAGAAACACCATATATTTT. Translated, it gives CASSARQNLRNTIYF.

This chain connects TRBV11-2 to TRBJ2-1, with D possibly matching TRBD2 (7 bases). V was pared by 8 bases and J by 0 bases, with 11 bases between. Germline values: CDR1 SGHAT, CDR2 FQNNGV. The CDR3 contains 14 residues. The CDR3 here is CASGGAVSYNEQFF. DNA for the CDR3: TGTGCCAGCGGGGGGGCGGTCTCCTACAATGAGCAGTTCTTC. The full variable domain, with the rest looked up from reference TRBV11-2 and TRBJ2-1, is EAGVAQSPRYKIIEKRQSVAFWCNPISGHATLYWYQQILGQGPKLLIQFQNNGVVDDSQLPKDRFSAERLKGVDSTLKIQPAKLEDSAVYLCASGGAVSYNEQFFGPGTRLTVL.

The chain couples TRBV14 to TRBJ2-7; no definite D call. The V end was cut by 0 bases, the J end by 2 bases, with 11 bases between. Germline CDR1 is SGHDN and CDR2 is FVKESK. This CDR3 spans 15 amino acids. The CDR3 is CASSQDWATPYEQYF. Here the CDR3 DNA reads TGTGCCAGCAGCCAAGACTGGGCCACCCCCTACGAGCAGTACTTC.

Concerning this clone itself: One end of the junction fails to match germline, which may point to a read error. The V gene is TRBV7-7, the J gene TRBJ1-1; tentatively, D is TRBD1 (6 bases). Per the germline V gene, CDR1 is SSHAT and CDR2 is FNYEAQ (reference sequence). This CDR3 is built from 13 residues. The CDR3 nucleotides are TGTGCTAGCAGCCAGGGACATAACACTGAAGCTTTCTTT. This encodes CASSQGHNTEAFF.

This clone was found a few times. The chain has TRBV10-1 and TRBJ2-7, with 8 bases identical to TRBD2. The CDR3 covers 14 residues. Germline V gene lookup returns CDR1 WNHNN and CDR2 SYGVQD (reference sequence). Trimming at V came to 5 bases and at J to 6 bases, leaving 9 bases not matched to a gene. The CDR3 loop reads CASSSGAGAIEQYF. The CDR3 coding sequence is TGCGCCAGCAGTAGCGGAGCGGGAGCTATCGAGCAGTACTTC.

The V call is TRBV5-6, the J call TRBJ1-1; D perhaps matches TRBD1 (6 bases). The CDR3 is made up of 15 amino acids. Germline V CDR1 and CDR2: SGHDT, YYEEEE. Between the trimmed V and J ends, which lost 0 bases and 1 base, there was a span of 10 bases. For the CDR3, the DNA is TGTGCCAGCAGCTTGGCCGACAGGACGAACACTGAAGCTTTCTTT. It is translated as CASSLADRTNTEAFF.

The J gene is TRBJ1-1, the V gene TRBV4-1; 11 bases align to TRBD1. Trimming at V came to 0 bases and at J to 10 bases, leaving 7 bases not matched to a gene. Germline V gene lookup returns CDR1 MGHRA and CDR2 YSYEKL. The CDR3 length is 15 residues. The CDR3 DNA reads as TGCGCCAGCAGCCAAGAAGGGACAGGGGGAGGAGGAGCTTTCTTT. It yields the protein CASSQEGTGGGGAFF.

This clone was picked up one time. The DNA for the CDR3 is TGTGCCTGGAATCGACTAGTTGGCTACGAGCAGTACTTC. This gives the protein CAWNRLVGYEQYF. This sequence joins TRBV30 and TRBJ2-7, with D tentatively TRBD2 (6 bases). This CDR3 region has 13 residues. The germline V and J ends were trimmed by 4 bases and 3 bases, with 13 bases remaining between them. Germline-derived CDR1 and CDR2 are GTSNPN and SVGIG (reference sequence).

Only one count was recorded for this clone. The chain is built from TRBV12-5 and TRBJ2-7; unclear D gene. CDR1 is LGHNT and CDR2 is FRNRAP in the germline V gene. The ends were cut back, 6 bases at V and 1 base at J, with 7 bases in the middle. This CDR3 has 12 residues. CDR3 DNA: TGTGCTAGTGGATCAGGTTCCTACGAGCAGTACTTC. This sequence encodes CASGSGSYEQYF.